This T cell receptor (beta chain) originates from a study of cytomegalovirus exposure and HLA in healthy donors listed by TCRdb under 2017. Background on the whole study: An earlier analysis of 587 of the donors reported about 280 Gb of sequence data and 100 million to 120 million unique TCR beta sequences obtained from around 180 million T cells. Of the 350 to 450 genotyped donors, 65% to 90% were placed in the genetic ancestry cluster associated with self-reported Caucasian donors. Besides the first cohort of hundreds of subjects, a separate validation cohort made up of about 120 different subjects was used. A later genetic analysis used genome-wide SNP genotypes for about three fifths of the 666 donors, treating that subset as a discovery cohort. Using immunosequencing, the study profiled T cell repertoires from around 680 subjects and related those repertoires to cytomegalovirus serostatus. Alongside the repertoire data, information on donor age, sex, ethnicity and CMV serostatus was compiled. Because of strong linkage in the cohort, 5 or 6 DR-DQ haplotypes were treated as single units for association and clustering. The study was designed to test whether signatures of past pathogen exposure could be identified by cataloging public T cell receptors. Approximately 310 gigabases of sequencing data and 91 million or so unique TCR sequences made up an early release that covered about 640 HLA-typed donors. An earlier analysis of approximately 500 of the donors applied high-throughput TCR beta sequencing to assess whether each TCR beta V gene segment acted as functional or pseudogenic. Among approximately 370 genotyped donors of the cohort, an average of approximately 240,000 unique TCR beta nucleotide sequences was sequenced per donor, of which roughly 17% were non-productive. The number of donors typed differed by locus, with about 629-630 for A, B, C, DRB1 and DQB1, 522 for DQA1, 600 to 610 for DPA1, and 450 to 480 for DPB1. To predict cytomegalovirus infection status, the study combined high-throughput TCR immunosequencing, statistical association of individual TCRs with disease status, and machine learning. All discovery cohort repertoires had been generated on a single sequencing platform. Rather than using new phenotypic data, the later analysis identified candidate immune exposures from TCR beta sequences and from how often those sequences occurred across donors. In a later analysis, previously published TCR beta repertoires from 666 donors were re-analyzed and high-resolution HLA genotyping was added so that TCR occurrence patterns could be studied. Both class I and class II loci were covered by HLA typing, at four-digit resolution.

The cohort consisted of approximately 690 healthy bone marrow donors. At the time of sampling, every cohort member was nominally healthy, though immune exposures that went unrecorded were likely present. The donor tested CMV seropositive, placing the donor among the 289 seropositive members of the cohort. A peripheral blood sample was provided by each donor, and peripheral blood mononuclear cells were used for TCR beta sequencing. Genomic DNA was extracted from the blood cell samples with the Qiagen DNeasy Blood Extraction Kit. On the study overall, not on this receptor specifically: In a later genetic analysis, a missense DCLRE1C variant was associated with V-gene and J-gene trimming of TCR beta chains, and the association was replicated in an independent cohort. A cluster of highly shared sequence variants was judged likely to represent a technical artifact of the sequencing pipeline. A further reported finding was that TCR beta sequences accurately predicted the HLA-A and HLA-B alleles for most subjects in the first cohort. The presence/absence analyses assumed that sequencing depth was roughly uniform across donors, and that assumption may not be true. It was suggested by the authors that the approach could potentially be generalized to other disease states and immunological phenotypes. In a later analysis, over 15,000 TCR beta sequences were associated with specific HLA alleles at a false discovery rate of 0.05. While some public TCRs were present in many individuals, most TCR sequences turned up only very rarely across donors. Assigning TCR associations to individual alleles was difficult when HLA alleles, especially DR and DQ, strongly co-occurred. In an earlier analysis of some 500 of the donors, most TCR beta V segments were observed in productive rearrangements about 90% or about 30% of the time, broadly matching IMGT annotations. For the cohort, immune exposure information was limited to CMV serostatus. In vitro tests confirmed that a few of the cytomegalovirus-associated TCR beta chains recognize cytomegalovirus antigens. In a later analysis, several top co-occurrence clusters were reported to appear linked to parvovirus B19, influenza, CMV and Epstein-Barr virus. Correlated functional status among segregating V segments might reflect linkage disequilibrium, but an unknown experimental factor could not be ruled out. Compared with equally common non-associated chains, HLA-associated TCR beta chains in a later analysis were more clonally expanded and had lower generation probabilities. Because counts were too low, about 18 rarely observed V segments, including chromosome 9 orphons, were excluded from the earlier analysis of some 540 of the donors. In the study, some 160 TCR beta chains were listed as associated with cytomegalovirus. The classifier was reported to diagnose cytomegalovirus status with high specificity and sensitivity in both the original and validation cohorts. Most CMV-associated TCR beta chains appeared to be HLA-restricted in a later analysis, and the HLA associations seemed to be driven largely by CMV exposure. A later genetic analysis reported fewer N-insertions in productive TCRs among donors in an Asian-associated ancestry cluster than the roughly 620-donor mean. Because HLA typing was unavailable for some donors at each locus, only the typed subset was used in association tests. Some IMGT-functional V segments, including TRBV6-2 and TRBV6-3, could not be distinguished by the 87-base-pair reads and were therefore excluded. In a later analysis, TCR association rates were found to vary across HLA loci, with the most associated TCRs seen for DRB1 alleles and the fewest for HLA-C alleles. The cohort was sequenced for TCR beta chains only, and without alpha or paired-chain data the features that could be detected were limited.

Comments on this clone: Its antigen remains unidentified. Nothing much larger sits one base from this clone, and base qualities are not available.

The library was prepared using the immunoSEQ multiplex PCR assay. For the multiplex PCR, a mixture combining 60 forward primers for TCR Vbeta segments and 13 reverse primers for TCR Jbeta segments was used. Amplification of the CDR3 region of rearranged TCR beta genes was performed with a multiplex PCR assay on genomic DNA. On the Illumina HiSeq System, the amplified TCR beta libraries were sequenced as 87-base-pair reads. The published analysis was carried out like this. Across the 700 or so repertoires, a later analysis counted some 80 million unique TCR beta chains, around 11 million of which were shared by at least two donors. To remove PCR and sequencing errors, raw reads were error-corrected and collapsed into unique sequences using a nearest-neighbor algorithm that merged closely related sequences. V, D and J gene segments were assigned by aligning CDR3 sequences to IMGT reference sequences. Each retained sequence needed at least a six-nucleotide match to both a V gene segment and a J gene segment. A rearrangement was called productive if the CDR3 had no stop codons and remained in frame with V and J, and every other rearrangement was called non-productive. Following IMGT convention, CDR3 was defined as the stretch from the second conserved V-encoded cysteine up to the conserved J-encoded phenylalanine. Sequences without an unambiguous match to a single V gene segment were excluded from the earlier analysis of several hundred of the donors. An earlier analysis of 587 of the donors classified V segments as functional when productive rearrangements were above 56.7% and as segregating when the standard deviation between donors was above 5%. To diagnose cytomegalovirus status from the catalog of TCR beta chain sequences, a statistical classification framework was built. V and J gene assignment, in a later analysis, came from comparing TCR nucleotide sequences with IMGT/GENE-DB human TR gene sequences. In a later analysis, CDR3 sequences and most-parsimonious VDJ recombination scenarios were assigned using the TCRdist pipeline. A later analysis defined each TCR beta chain by its CDR3 amino acid sequence plus V-gene family, and excluded reads lacking a unique V-gene family. In a later analysis, around 650 highly shared, low-generation-probability nucleotide sequences were removed to address suspected cross-contamination and a sequencing artifact. For each public chain, a later analysis derived a clonal expansion index from normalized ranks of inferred template counts within each repertoire. In a later analysis, generation probabilities were computed with a VDJ recombination model fitted to out-of-frame rearrangements, and the resulting probabilities were checked against IGoR. In a later analysis, hypergeometric tests were used to score TCR-TCR, TCR-HLA and TCR-CMV co-occurrence, with a repertoire-size bias correction applied to TCR pairs. A later analysis estimated false discovery rates by permuting HLA or CMV assignments 20 times. In a later analysis, co-occurring TCRs were grouped using DBSCAN, and TCRdist sequence similarity was added for clustering within HLA-allele-positive subsets. Co-occurrence clustering excluded repertoires with fewer than 30,000 or more than 120,000 public chains, plus five with anomalous nucleotide sharing. TCRdb limited this immuneACCESS table to in-frame rearrangements with V and J called. A share of clones is missing; checked studies link under half to unresolved V genes, and the rest is unexplained. V and J calls and clone size are copied from that table; D and trimming were computed from the DNA. Here the sample has approximately 100,000 clones; just under 75% occur a single time. The ten largest clones capture roughly 2.5% of the sample.

At the junction V is shortened by 8 bases and J by 10 bases; bases outside the gene matches: 16. The cysteine opens and the phenylalanine closes a CDR3 of 15 amino acids. The retained sequence is limited to the CDR3, 45 bases, with the frame set at the first base. CDR1 is given as LNHNV and CDR2 as YYDKDF, both from the germline V gene (reference sequence). The specimen sequenced was PBMCs. The V gene is TRBV15 and the J gene is TRBJ2-1; TRBD2 agrees with 8 junctional bases. This TCR came from a man in his fifties or sixties in good health and CMV-seropositive. CDR3 region: CATGMGGSGGREQFF. The nucleotide sequence is TGTGCCACCGGGATGGGGGGAAGCGGGGGACGGGAGCAGTTCTTC.